The 32 T cell receptor beta chains below come from one sample, sequenced in a study of early T cells in non-severe SARS-CoV-2 infection. One entry per CDR3 protein, called by TCRdb with MiXCR from the 5' RACE reads. This table holds roughly 26,000 distinct CDR3 sequences, less than 5% found once. Sequencing was carried out using whole blood. The source is an adult who was a healthcare worker with PCR-confirmed SARS-CoV-2 infection or an uninfected control (not recorded which).

This clonotype showed up many times. The chain recombines TRBV29-1 with TRBJ1-1; 7 bases line up with TRBD1. The V gene end was trimmed by 5 bases and the J gene end by 2 bases; junction bases not matched to a gene: 5. The CDR3 has 13 amino acids. Germline CDR1 SQVTM, CDR2 ANQGSEA. CDR3 protein: CSVSNRGNTEAFF. Here the CDR3 DNA reads TGCAGCGTTTCCAACAGGGGAAACACTGAAGCTTTCTTT.

The rearrangement joins TRBV3-1 to TRBJ2-2; D uncertain. Germline CDR1 LGHDT, CDR2 YNNKEL (reference sequence). This CDR3 has 12 amino acids. V was pared by 7 bases and J by 6 bases, with 9 bases between. Here the CDR3 reads CASTPQAGELFF. The CDR3 coding sequence is TGTGCCAGCACCCCCCAAGCCGGGGAGCTGTTTTTT.

Judged by abundance, this clonotype is medium-sized (0.01 to 0.1%). The rearrangement uses TRBV7-9 and TRBJ1-1; TRBD1 is a possible D gene (5 bases). The CDR3 loop spans 14 amino acids. V shed 3 bases and J shed 3 bases, with 11 bases lying between them. The V gene's germline CDR1 is SEHNR and CDR2 FQNEAQ (reference sequence). CDR3 amino acids: CASSFRVWHTEAFF. CDR3 DNA sequence: TGTGCCAGCAGCTTCAGGGTATGGCACACTGAAGCTTTCTTT.

This clonotype has ten or more counts. The rearrangement joins TRBV6-5 to TRBJ2-7; no clear D. The CDR3 spans 14 residues. CDR1 MNHEY and CDR2 SVGAGI come from the germline V gene. The V and J ends lost 3 bases and 5 bases respectively, with 14 bases between them. Here the CDR3 DNA reads TGTGCCAGCAGTTATCACCCCCCCTTTAACGAGCAGTACTTC. This encodes CASSYHPPFNEQYF.

This clonotype came up a few times. V usage is TRBV7-9 and J usage is TRBJ2-7, with D perhaps matching TRBD1 (5 bases). Trimming removed 8 bases from V and 5 bases from J, with 22 bases in between. The CDR3 loop spans 15 amino acids. Germline V CDR1 and CDR2: SEHNR, FQNEAQ (reference sequence). The CDR3 protein is CASRGLGQGRNEQYF. The DNA for the CDR3 is TGTGCCAGCCGTGGTCTAGGGCAGGGAAGAAACGAGCAGTACTTC.

This clonotype was recorded many times. This chain joins TRBV19 and TRBJ2-1; D is possibly TRBD2 (5 bases). V lost 5 bases to trimming and J lost 12 bases, with 17 bases between them. Germline CDR1 reads LNHDA; CDR2 reads SQIVND (reference sequence). This CDR3 comprises 13 residues. DNA of the CDR3: TGTGCCAGTAGTGTTGACCACCTACTAGGGCAGTTCTTC. This gives the protein CASSVDHLLGQFF.

The chain uses TRBV11-2 and TRBJ2-4; D is unresolved. Germline values: CDR1 SGHAT, CDR2 FQNNGV. CDR3 length equals 17 residues. Trimming shortened V by 2 bases and J by 0 bases, and 14 bases separated the two germline ends. The CDR3 sequence is CASSLRRTRLAKNIQYF. The CDR3 DNA follows: TGTGCCAGCAGCTTACGGCGCACAAGGCTAGCCAAAAACATTCAGTACTTC.

The CDR3 DNA is TGCAGCGTTGAGAACCAAGCGGATACGCAGTATTTT. It encodes CSVENQADTQYF. The chain couples TRBV29-1 to TRBJ2-3; D unclear. The CDR3 runs 12 residues. The V and J ends lost 3 bases and 6 bases respectively, with 10 bases between them. CDR1 is SQVTM, CDR2 ANQGSEA, per germline.

This clonotype was picked up many times. The chain employs TRBV14 and TRBJ2-1; 13 bases are a match to TRBD2. The CDR3 is 16 residues long. The V and J ends lost 3 bases and 6 bases, in that order; junction bases with no gene match: 5. From germline, CDR1 is SGHDN and CDR2 FVKESK. In DNA, the CDR3 is TGTGCCAGCAGCCAGTTTAGGACTAGCGGGAGCAATGAGCAGTTCTTC. Translation gives CASSQFRTSGSNEQFF.

This clonotype was seen repeatedly, ten times or more. This chain uses TRBV6-2 or TRBV6-3 with TRBJ2-3; TRBD1 or TRBD2 may be the D gene (5 bases each). Trimming removed 5 bases from V and 5 bases from J, with 8 bases in between. CDR1 MNHEY and CDR2 SVGEGT come from the germline V gene. CDR3 size: 12 residues. The CDR3 reads CASSTRGDTQYF. The DNA of the CDR3 is TGTGCCAGCAGTACGAGGGGAGATACGCAGTATTTT.

This clonotype was detected ten times or more. The chain carries TRBV20-1 and TRBJ2-3, with 11 bases matching TRBD2. V shed 6 bases and J 0 bases; nucleotides not matched to a gene: 5. The CDR3 length is 15 residues. Germline loops: CDR1 DFQATT, CDR2 SNEGSKA (reference sequence). CDR3 protein: CSAGLAGGSTDTQYF. The CDR3 DNA follows: TGCAGTGCCGGACTAGCGGGTGGAAGCACAGATACGCAGTATTTT.

V is TRBV6-2 or TRBV6-3 and J is TRBJ2-7; 8 positions match TRBD2. The germline V gene encodes CDR1 MNHEY and CDR2 SVGEGT. This CDR3 has 14 amino acids. V trimming: 7 bases; J trimming: 0 bases; junction bases outside the gene matches: 5. Written as DNA, the CDR3 is TGTGCCAGCACCACCGGGACTAGCTCCTACGAGCAGTACTTC. It encodes CASTTGTSSYEQYF.

The V and J genes are TRBV14 and TRBJ1-4, with no clear D. Germline V CDR1 and CDR2: SGHDN, FVKESK. The CDR3 covers 15 residues. The V end was cut by 3 bases, the J end by 3 bases, with 11 bases between. CDR3 sequence (DNA): TGTGCCAGCAGCCATCTATCGGCCTCTAATGAAAAACTGTTTTTT. This sequence encodes CASSHLSASNEKLFF.

This clonotype was detected ten times or more. V is TRBV20-1 and J is TRBJ2-7; 9 bases fit TRBD2. Per germline, CDR1 DFQATT and CDR2 SNEGSKA (reference sequence). V trimming: 6 bases; J trimming: 0 bases; junction bases outside the gene matches: 6. The CDR3 has 14 residues. The CDR3 region is CSAYGGLASYEQYF. CDR3 coding DNA: TGCAGTGCGTACGGGGGACTAGCCTCCTACGAGCAGTACTTC.

This chain links TRBV15 with TRBJ2-7; tentatively, D is TRBD2 (5 bases). Trimming took off 2 bases at V and 0 bases at J, with 8 bases between the two ends. Germline CDR1 is LNHNV and CDR2 is YYDKDF (reference sequence). This CDR3 region has 14 residues. The CDR3 DNA sequence: TGTGCCACCAGCAGACGGGGAAGCTCCTACGAGCAGTACTTC. Encoded protein: CATSRRGSSYEQYF.

This clonotype was recorded at least ten times. The V gene is TRBV19, the J gene TRBJ2-1, with 9 positions matching TRBD1. CDR3 length equals 15 residues. Trimming at V came to 4 bases and at J to 0 bases, leaving 1 base not matched to a gene. The germline gives CDR1 LNHDA, CDR2 SQIVND (reference sequence). In DNA form, the CDR3 reads TGTGCCAGTAGTAAGACAGGGGGCTCCTACAATGAGCAGTTCTTC. It yields the protein CASSKTGGSYNEQFF.

This clonotype was seen many times. V usage is TRBV18 and J usage is TRBJ2-7; D unclear. Germline-derived CDR1 and CDR2 are KGHSH and LQKENI. The CDR3 loop spans 14 amino acids. The V end was cut by 3 bases, the J end by 1 base, with 10 bases between. The CDR3 DNA sequence: TGTGCCAGCTCACCTTTGTACCCTTCCTACGAGCAGTACTTC. It specifies CASSPLYPSYEQYF.

This clonotype appeared many times. This chain links TRBV27 with TRBJ2-1; TRBD2 aligns across 9 bases. CDR1 is MNHEY, CDR2 SMNVEV, per germline (reference sequence). The J segment lost 1 base and the V segment lost 5 bases, leaving 6 bases of the junction unmatched. The CDR3 consists of 16 residues. Here the CDR3 reads CASSLNLAGSYNEQFF. The CDR3 DNA follows: TGTGCCAGCAGTCTAAACCTAGCGGGGTCCTACAATGAGCAGTTCTTC.

This clonotype was seen many times. The genes are TRBV11-2 and TRBJ1-3, with D unclear. CDR1 is SGHAT, CDR2 FQNNGV, per germline. Trimming took 2 bases from V and 1 from J, leaving 18 bases between them. The CDR3 consists of 18 residues. CDR3 sequence (DNA): TGTGCCAGCAGCTTATGGAAAAGGCTGGGAGATTCTGGAAACACCATATATTTT. Residues: CASSLWKRLGDSGNTIYF.

This clonotype was seen ten or more times. This chain uses TRBV3-1 with TRBJ1-1, with 10 bases matching TRBD1. This CDR3 is built from 16 residues. Germline V gene sequence: CDR1 LGHDT, CDR2 YNNKEL (reference sequence). The V and J ends lost 4 bases and 0 bases, in that order; junction bases with no gene match: 5. CDR3 DNA: TGTGCCAGCAGCCTAGACAGGGGGCAGGTGAACACTGAAGCTTTCTTT. This sequence encodes CASSLDRGQVNTEAFF.

This clonotype was counted a few times. V gene TRBV7-8 combines with J gene TRBJ1-5, with 12 bases aligning to TRBD1. With V trimmed by 1 base and J by 11 bases, 6 bases remained unmatched. The CDR3 consists of 15 residues. Germline loops: CDR1 SGHVS, CDR2 FQNEAQ. CDR3 sequence reads: CASSLGGTGGMAQHF. In nucleotides, the CDR3 is TGTGCCAGCAGCTTAGGAGGGACAGGGGGCATGGCCCAGCATTTT. Full variable domain (missing parts from reference TRBV7-8 and TRBJ1-5): GAGVSQSPRYKVAKRGQDVALRCDPISGHVSLFWYQQALGQGPEFLTYFQNEAQLDKSGLPSDRFFAERPEGSVSTLKIQRTQQEDSAVYLCASSLGGTGGMAQHFGDGTRLSIL.

The chain uses TRBV20-1 and TRBJ1-1, with 8 nucleotides matching TRBD1. The junction had 6 bases not matched to a gene; V was cut back by 0 bases and J by 6 bases. CDR1 DFQATT and CDR2 SNEGSKA come from the germline V gene (reference sequence). The CDR3 runs 14 residues. This CDR3 reads CSARDDRGAPEAFF. Written as DNA, the CDR3 is TGCAGTGCTAGAGATGACAGGGGAGCCCCTGAAGCTTTCTTT.

This clonotype was counted a few times. V usage is TRBV7-3 and J usage is TRBJ2-1; the D is unclear. From germline, CDR1 is SGHTA and CDR2 FQGTGA. With 2 bases removed from V and 10 bases from J, the gap between germline ends came to 12 bases. CDR3 size: 13 residues. The CDR3 sequence is CASSLVRSWEQFF. CDR3 DNA sequence: TGTGCCAGCAGCTTAGTCCGGAGCTGGGAGCAGTTCTTC.

The V gene is TRBV20-1, the J gene TRBJ2-1; weak D call: TRBD1 (7 bases). The length of the CDR3 is 15 residues. Germline V gene lookup returns CDR1 DFQATT and CDR2 SNEGSKA (reference sequence). Trimming took off 6 bases at V and 4 bases at J, with 19 bases between the two ends. The CDR3 loop is CSAPTSTGTYNEQFF. The CDR3 bases are TGCAGTGCCCCGACATCGACAGGGACTTACAATGAGCAGTTCTTC.

The V call is TRBV7-8, the J call TRBJ2-3; weak D call: TRBD2 (5 bases). V lost 6 bases, J lost 2 bases, and 15 bases lay in between. This CDR3 has 15 amino acids. The germline gives CDR1 SGHVS, CDR2 FQNEAQ. The CDR3 coding sequence is TGTGCCAGCAGTGCGACTATAGATGTCACAGATACGCAGTATTTT. Encoded protein: CASSATIDVTDTQYF.

This clonotype was picked up many times. The rearrangement uses TRBV7-2 and TRBJ1-6; perhaps TRBD1 as D (5 bases). Between the trimmed V and J ends, which lost 5 bases and 10 bases, there was a span of 21 bases. The CDR3 runs 16 residues. CDR1 SGHTA and CDR2 FQGNSA come from the germline V gene. As DNA, the CDR3 is TGTGCCAGCAGCGCGACCGGGACGGTGACAAGGTCACCCCTCCACTTT. Encoded protein: CASSATGTVTRSPLHF.

This clonotype was observed a handful of times. The rearrangement joins TRBV7-2 to TRBJ2-1; 14 bases are a match to TRBD2. The length of the CDR3 is 15 residues. CDR1 and CDR2 from the germline V gene are SGHTA and FQGNSA. With V trimmed by 4 bases and J by 9 bases, 5 bases remained unmatched. The CDR3 region is CASSSRLAGGSEQFF. CDR3 DNA sequence: TGTGCCAGCAGCTCCAGACTAGCGGGAGGGTCTGAGCAGTTCTTC.

At least ten counts were recorded for this clonotype. The genes are TRBV11-2 and TRBJ2-5; D may be TRBD1 (6 bases). CDR3 length equals 15 residues. CDR1 is SGHAT and CDR2 is FQNNGV in the germline V gene. Deletions cut 3 bases from V and 0 bases from J, with 11 bases between. The CDR3 loop is CASSFDGTNQETQYF. The CDR3 nucleotides are TGTGCCAGCAGCTTCGACGGGACAAACCAAGAGACCCAGTACTTC.

In its sample, this clonotype was seen many times. The rearrangement uses TRBV10-1 and TRBJ1-1; 7 bases are a match to TRBD1. Germline lookup yields CDR1 WNHNN and CDR2 SYGVQD (reference sequence). V trimming: 3 bases; J trimming: 0 bases; junction bases outside the gene matches: 4. The CDR3 is 15 residues long. The CDR3 sequence is CASSEGTVMNTEAFF. The CDR3 nucleotides are TGCGCCAGCAGTGAAGGGACAGTCATGAACACTGAAGCTTTCTTT.

This clonotype has just a few counts. The V and J genes are TRBV20-1 and TRBJ2-1; 8 nucleotides match TRBD2. This CDR3 is 14 amino acids long. The V segment lost 7 bases and the J segment 6 bases; nucleotides outside the gene matches: 11. The germline V gene has CDR1 DFQATT and CDR2 SNEGSKA (reference sequence). CDR3 sequence: CSVAGGLTSNEQFF. DNA for the CDR3: TGCAGTGTTGCGGGAGGTCTCACGAGCAATGAGCAGTTCTTC.

This clonotype was seen repeatedly, ten times or more. V gene TRBV5-1 combines with J gene TRBJ1-1, with a possible D match to TRBD1 (5 bases). This CDR3 spans 15 amino acids. Per the germline V gene, CDR1 is SGHRS and CDR2 is YFSETQ. V was cut by 1 base and J by 4 bases, with 14 bases left in between. The DNA for the CDR3 is TGCGCCAGCAGCTTGCCTGCGGGGCCGAGCACTGAAGCTTTCTTT. Translated, it gives CASSLPAGPSTEAFF. Looking up the rest from reference TRBV5-1 and TRBJ1-1 gives the full variable domain: KAGVTQTPRYLIKTRGQQVTLSCSPISGHRSVSWYQQTPGQGLQFLFEYFSETQRNKGNFPGRFSGRQFSNSRSEMNVSTLELGDSALYLCASSLPAGPSTEAFFGQGTRLTVV.

This clonotype was recorded at least ten times. The V call is TRBV18, the J call TRBJ1-1; 7 positions agree with TRBD1. V lost 6 bases, J lost 3 bases, and 10 bases stayed unmatched. The CDR3 has 15 amino acids. Germline V gives CDR1 KGHSH, CDR2 LQKENI. The CDR3 coding sequence is TGTGCCAGCTCCCCTTCACAGGGGTTCGACACTGAAGCTTTCTTT. Its translation: CASSPSQGFDTEAFF.